This TCR beta chain is from a study of regulatory T cells in long-lasting Graves disease. Construction of TCR beta libraries relied on iRepertoire HTBI primers and on Arm-PCR targeting CDR3 regions. TCRdb passed the multiplex PCR reads through MiXCR, listing each CDR3 protein once. The sample has more than 300,000 distinct CDR3 sequences, 15% to 20% seen once. Noted time point: newly diagnosed GD, antithyroid drugs for less than 3 months. From PBMCs, RNA was extracted and then used to make the TCR library. The patient group derived from an endocrinology department in Xi'an, China. V was trimmed by 7 bases and J by 3 bases, leaving 18 bases between them. The CDR3 totals 15 residues. The V gene's germline CDR1 is MNHNS and CDR2 SASEGT. A further study also used this sample, focusing on T cells in Graves' hyperthyroidism and ophthalmopathy. This second study notes: Diagnostic assessment was based on clinical symptoms, serum thyroxine and TRAb, thyroid ultrasound and orbital computed tomography.

The gene calls are TRBV6-1 and TRBJ1-1; D is unclear. This specimen was peripheral blood mononuclear cells (PBMCs), taken at new diagnosis, from a patient treated with antithyroid drugs. The sequence came from a woman between 18 and 29 years old with Graves disease. The CDR3 loop reads CASTSWRAGDTEAFF. CDR3 coding DNA: TGTGCCAGCACCTCCTGGAGGGCTGGGGACACTGAAGCTTTCTTT.